The 18 T cell receptor beta chains presented below share a single source sample, sequenced in a study of identical twins. Using its own MiXCR run on the 5' RACE reads, TCRdb lists one record per CDR3 protein. The sample has approximately 620,000 distinct CDR3 sequences; around 8.6% are singletons. The same sample was also studied in work on yellow fever vaccine responses in identical twins.

Specimen: PBMCs. The receptors were gathered from a young woman in good health.

There are many counts of this clonotype. The CDR3, as DNA: TGTGCCAGCAGCCAGCTGACTCGCACAGATACGCAGTATTTT. Protein sequence: CASSQLTRTDTQYF. The chain is built from TRBV11-2 and TRBJ2-3; D unresolved. Trimming left V 5 bases short and J 1 base short, with 10 bases between. Germline V gives CDR1 SGHAT, CDR2 FQNNGV. The CDR3 covers 14 residues.

The chain links TRBV2 to TRBJ1-6; D is unclear. The germline V and J ends were trimmed by 3 bases and 3 bases, with 9 bases remaining between them. The CDR3 contains 15 residues. The germline gives CDR1 SNHLY, CDR2 FYNNEI. CDR3 nucleotide sequence: TGTGCCAGCAGTGACAAGGGAAACTATAATTCACCCCTCCACTTT. Its protein is CASSDKGNYNSPLHF.

This chain joins TRBV7-9 and TRBJ2-7; D could derive from TRBD1 or TRBD2 (5 bases each). This CDR3 has 13 amino acids. CDR1 and CDR2 (germline): SEHNR, FQNEAQ (reference sequence). V was pared by 6 bases and J by 2 bases, with 11 bases between. The CDR3 DNA reads as TGTGCCAGCAGTGGGACCCAGACCTACGAGCAGTACTTC. Translated: CASSGTQTYEQYF.

This clonotype was seen more than once but under ten times. The CDR3, as DNA: TGTGCCAGCAGCCAGTGGGGACAGGCGACAAAAGAGCAGTTCTTC. This codes for CASSQWGQATKEQFF. This rearrangement joins TRBV14 to TRBJ2-1, with TRBD1 identical over 8 bases. Trimming cost V 3 bases and J 10 bases; bases outside gene matches: 11. CDR3 length: 15 amino acids. The germline V gene has CDR1 SGHDN and CDR2 FVKESK.

The chain recombines TRBV7-2 with TRBJ2-1, with a tentative D call TRBD2 (5 bases). The CDR3 extends over 15 amino acids. Deletions cut 6 bases from V and 0 bases from J, with 12 bases between. Germline-derived CDR1 and CDR2 are SGHTA and FQGNSA. The CDR3 region is CASRLDSSSYNEQFF. The DNA of the CDR3 is TGTGCCAGCAGGCTGGACTCCAGCTCCTACAATGAGCAGTTCTTC.

The CDR3 DNA is TGTGCCAGCAGTCCAACGTCGGGGGGGGGAAACAATGAGCAGTTCTTC. This sequence encodes CASSPTSGGGNNEQFF. The J gene is TRBJ2-1, the V gene TRBV12-3 or TRBV12-4; TRBD2 matches at 8 bases. With V trimmed by 5 bases and J by 5 bases, 11 bases remained unmatched. The CDR3 has 16 residues.

The chain recombines TRBV5-1 with TRBJ2-1; D is possibly TRBD2 (5 bases). Trimming cost V 0 bases and J 0 bases, with 13 bases left between them. The CDR3 is made up of 17 amino acids. Germline CDR1 is SGHRS and CDR2 is YFSETQ. CDR3 loop: CASSLGTDSSSYNEQFF. CDR3 nucleotides: TGCGCCAGCAGCTTGGGGACGGACTCGAGCTCCTACAATGAGCAGTTCTTC.

In its sample, this clonotype was seen a few times. The rearrangement links TRBV12-3 or TRBV12-4 to TRBJ1-2; 9 bases align to TRBD1. There are 16 residues in the CDR3. V dropped 3 bases and J dropped 6; count of bases not matched to a gene: 11. The CDR3 loop reads CASSLSGDRVYHGYTF. The CDR3 DNA sequence: TGTGCCAGCAGTTTGTCTGGGGACAGGGTATATCATGGCTACACCTTC.

This clonotype has at least ten counts. The chain uses TRBV5-1 and TRBJ2-7; D may correspond to TRBD1 or TRBD2 (5 bases each). Deletions cut 2 bases from V and 3 bases from J, with 18 bases between. The CDR3 contains 16 residues. CDR1 is SGHRS, CDR2 YFSETQ, per germline. The CDR3 loop is CASSLEGTIKFYEQYF. As DNA, the CDR3 is TGCGCCAGCAGCTTAGAAGGGACGATCAAATTCTACGAGCAGTACTTC.

This clonotype was observed a few times. The V call is TRBV3-1, the J call TRBJ2-1; 9 bases fit TRBD1. Germline CDR1 reads LGHDT; CDR2 reads YNNKEL (reference sequence). With 8 bases clipped from V and 4 bases from J, the junction kept 9 bases outside the gene matches. The CDR3 is 15 residues long. CDR3 protein: CASGSGTGTYNEQFF. CDR3 bases: TGTGCCAGCGGCTCCGGGACAGGGACGTACAATGAGCAGTTCTTC.

The chain combines TRBV5-1 with TRBJ2-2; D is perhaps TRBD1 (8 bases). V was trimmed by 5 bases and J by 2 bases, leaving 16 bases between them. CDR1 is SGHRS and CDR2 is YFSETQ in the germline V gene. The CDR3 has 16 amino acids. The CDR3 reads CASRPQGGPNTGELFF. The CDR3 DNA reads as TGCGCCAGCAGACCACAGGGGGGGCCCAACACCGGGGAGCTGTTTTTT.

Notes on this clonotype: At one of its ends the junction is not consistent with the germline gene, which may arise from a read error. The chain employs TRBV7-7 and TRBJ2-2; 7 bases align to TRBD2. From germline, CDR1 is SSHAT and CDR2 FNYEAQ (reference sequence). The CDR3 totals 17 residues. The chain's CDR3 is CASSPVGGSANTGELFF. Here the CDR3 DNA reads TGTGCTAGCAGCCCCGTGGGCGGGAGTGCGAACACCGGGGAGCTGTTTTTT.

The rearrangement links TRBV5-6 to TRBJ2-3, with D unclear. CDR1 is SGHDT, CDR2 YYEEEE, per germline. V dropped 4 bases and J dropped 3 bases, with 9 bases sitting between them. This CDR3 comprises 13 residues. The CDR3 loop is CASSPEGTDTQYF. CDR3 nucleotide sequence: TGTGCCAGCAGCCCGGAAGGGACAGATACGCAGTATTTT.

This clonotype was seen more than once but under ten times. The chain combines TRBV10-3 with TRBJ2-3; D uncertain. V lost 3 bases, J lost 4 bases, and 5 bases lay in between. The germline V gene encodes CDR1 ENHRY and CDR2 SYGVKD. The CDR3 runs to 12 residues. This chain's CDR3 is CAISDEADTQYF. The CDR3 DNA reads TGTGCCATCAGTGATGAGGCAGATACGCAGTATTTT.

This clonotype was detected a few times. Without the conserved terminal phenylalanine or tryptophan, this CDR3 likely stems from a read error. The DNA is left out, because the CDR3 cannot be placed on it with certainty; the CDR3 is given as TCRdb lists it. The rearrangement links TRBV21-1 to TRBJ2-7; the table's D call, TRBD2, was not checked against the DNA. TRBV21-1 counts as a pseudogene. With termini counted, the CDR3 has 9 amino acids. Here the CDR3 reads CASRQALLI.

This sequence joins TRBV24-1 and TRBJ2-1; D is undetermined. This CDR3 is 13 amino acids long. In germline, CDR1 is KGHDR, CDR2 SFDVKD. Trimming left V 4 bases short and J 8 bases short, with 11 bases between. The CDR3 protein is CATSDQIVDEQFF. The CDR3 DNA sequence: TGTGCCACCAGTGACCAGATCGTAGATGAGCAGTTCTTC.

The rearrangement joins TRBV20-1 to TRBJ1-2, with a tentative D call TRBD1 (5 bases). This CDR3 is built from 12 residues. V lost 6 bases, J lost 8 bases, and 16 bases lay in between. Germline CDR1 and CDR2: DFQATT and SNEGSKA (reference sequence). The CDR3 sequence: CSAAWGDSGYTF. The CDR3 DNA sequence: TGCAGTGCCGCCTGGGGGGATAGCGGCTACACCTTC.

This clonotype was recorded at least ten times. The rearrangement joins TRBV5-1 to TRBJ2-7; 8 positions match TRBD1. The CDR3 sequence is 15 residues long. CDR1 is SGHRS, CDR2 YFSETQ, per germline. The junction had 9 bases not matched to a gene; V was cut back by 4 bases and J by 3 bases. CDR3 residues: CASSLDRANLYEQYF. The CDR3 nucleotides are TGCGCCAGCAGCCTGGACAGGGCGAACCTCTACGAGCAGTACTTC.